Listed below are T cell receptor beta chains from one sample, sequenced in a study of blood T cell repertoires in COVID-19. Libraries were prepared by immunoSEQ multiplex PCR; TCRdb keeps only in-frame clonotypes and omits some of them. The sample comprises fewer than 300,000 clones, 75% to 90% of which are singletons, and 2% to 3% rests with the top ten. Source material: peripheral blood. These receptors all come from a woman aged 70-85 years with active or convalescent COVID-19. The CDR3 runs from the conserved cysteine through the conserved F or W. A D gene is named only where the DNA matches it firmly. Rows may omit the clone size; those that give it use once, few, many or a size class.

J gene: TRBJ1-6; V gene: TRBV7-9; D gene: -; clone size: many; CDR3 protein: CASSLGQALPSPLHF; CDR3 DNA: TGTGCCAGCAGCTTAGGGCAGGCTCTCCCTTCACCCCTCCACTTT
J gene: TRBJ2-1; V gene: TRBV10-3; D gene: TRBD1; clone size: -; CDR3 protein: CATLDRGSHNEQFF; CDR3 DNA: TGTGCCACCCTTGACAGGGGGTCTCACAATGAGCAGTTCTTC
J gene: TRBJ2-2; V gene: TRBV7-9; D gene: TRBD2; clone size: -; CDR3 protein: CASSTSSSGDTGELFF; CDR3 DNA: TGTGCCAGCAGCACCTCCTCTAGCGGTGACACCGGGGAGCTGTTTTTT
J gene: TRBJ1-4; V gene: TRBV7-8; D gene: -; clone size: once; CDR3 protein: CASSEPLGGGRSNEKLFF; CDR3 DNA: TGTGCCAGCAGCGAACCCCTCGGGGGTGGCCGGTCTAATGAAAAACTGTTTTTT
J gene: TRBJ2-1; V gene: TRBV7-9; D gene: TRBD1; clone size: -; CDR3 protein: CASRPGTDNEQFF; CDR3 DNA: TGTGCCAGCAGACCAGGGACAGACAATGAGCAGTTCTTC
J gene: TRBJ2-7; V gene: TRBV6-5; D gene: -; clone size: many; CDR3 protein: CASSYSGRGSYEQYF; CDR3 DNA: TGTGCCAGCAGTTACTCGGGGCGGGGTTCCTACGAGCAGTACTTC
J gene: TRBJ2-2; V gene: TRBV28; D gene: TRBD2; clone size: -; CDR3 protein: CASTPPSGRPHTGELFF; CDR3 DNA: TGTGCCAGCACCCCCCCCAGCGGGAGGCCCCACACCGGGGAGCTGTTTTTT
J gene: TRBJ2-7; V gene: TRBV6-1; D gene: -; clone size: -; CDR3 protein: CASSEVAAPSYEQYF; CDR3 DNA: TGTGCCAGCAGTGAAGTAGCGGCGCCCTCCTACGAGCAGTACTTC
J gene: TRBJ2-7; V gene: TRBV5-1; D gene: -; clone size: -; CDR3 protein: CASSPRQNPYEQYF; CDR3 DNA: TGCGCCAGCAGCCCGCGACAGAATCCCTACGAGCAGTACTTC
J gene: TRBJ1-1; V gene: TRBV5-1; D gene: -; clone size: -; CDR3 protein: CASSRGRGSDGTEAFF; CDR3 DNA: TGCGCCAGCAGCCGTGGCAGGGGATCTGACGGCACTGAAGCTTTCTTT
J gene: TRBJ2-1; V gene: TRBV10-3; D gene: TRBD2; clone size: -; CDR3 protein: CAISEGLAGGSYNEQFF; CDR3 DNA: TGTGCCATCAGCGAAGGACTAGCGGGAGGGTCCTACAATGAGCAGTTCTTC
J gene: TRBJ1-2; V gene: TRBV11-2; D gene: -; clone size: -; CDR3 protein: CASSLVGDVRYGYTF; CDR3 DNA: TGTGCCAGCAGCTTAGTTGGAGACGTCAGATATGGCTACACCTTC
J gene: TRBJ2-7; V gene: TRBV19; D gene: TRBD2; clone size: -; CDR3 protein: CASSIDGASGEQYF; CDR3 DNA: TGTGCCAGTAGTATAGATGGGGCTAGCGGGGAGCAGTACTTC
J gene: TRBJ2-1; V gene: TRBV11-2; D gene: -; clone size: -; CDR3 protein: CASSPGTFYNEQFF; CDR3 DNA: TGTGCCAGCAGCCCTGGGACTTTCTACAATGAGCAGTTCTTC
J gene: TRBJ2-3; V gene: TRBV7-8; D gene: -; clone size: few; CDR3 protein: CASSLQAADTQYF; CDR3 DNA: TGTGCCAGCAGCTTACAGGCCGCAGATACGCAGTATTTT
J gene: TRBJ1-6; V gene: TRBV4-1; D gene: -; clone size: -; CDR3 protein: CASSQDGGVSYNSPLHF; CDR3 DNA: TGCGCCAGCAGCCAAGATGGCGGGGTGTCCTATAATTCACCCCTCCACTTT
J gene: TRBJ2-7; V gene: TRBV4-3; D gene: TRBD2; clone size: -; CDR3 protein: CASSQDVRGAYEQYF; CDR3 DNA: TGCGCCAGCAGCCAAGATGTGCGGGGGGCCTACGAGCAGTACTTC
J gene: TRBJ1-4; V gene: TRBV5-1; D gene: -; clone size: -; CDR3 protein: CASSPSGTTNEKLFF; CDR3 DNA: TGCGCCAGCAGCCCCTCCGGGACAACGAATGAAAAACTGTTTTTT
J gene: TRBJ2-5; V gene: TRBV27; D gene: TRBD2; clone size: -; CDR3 protein: CASSPLGLADGAQYF; CDR3 DNA: TGTGCCAGCAGTCCACTGGGACTAGCGGACGGGGCTCAGTACTTC
J gene: TRBJ2-5; V gene: TRBV19; D gene: TRBD2; clone size: once; CDR3 protein: CASSRTSGGVQETQYF; CDR3 DNA: TGTGCCAGTAGTCGGACTAGCGGGGGCGTCCAAGAGACCCAGTACTTC
J gene: TRBJ2-5; V gene: TRBV29-1; D gene: -; clone size: -; CDR3 protein: CSTLTSGETQYF; CDR3 DNA: TGCAGCACCCTGACTAGTGGGGAGACCCAGTACTTC
J gene: TRBJ1-4; V gene: TRBV6-6; D gene: -; clone size: -; CDR3 protein: CASRPATATNEKLFF; CDR3 DNA: TGTGCCAGCAGGCCCGCGACAGCAACTAATGAAAAACTGTTTTTT
J gene: TRBJ2-1; V gene: TRBV28; D gene: -; clone size: -; CDR3 protein: CASSFLGEQFF; CDR3 DNA: TGTGCCAGCAGTTTCCTCGGGGAGCAGTTCTTC
J gene: TRBJ1-1; V gene: TRBV5-1; D gene: -; clone size: once; CDR3 protein: CASSLAGTNTEAFF; CDR3 DNA: TGCGCCAGCAGCTTGGCGGGAACAAACACTGAAGCTTTCTTT
J gene: TRBJ2-1; V gene: TRBV7-6; D gene: TRBD1; clone size: -; CDR3 protein: CASSPSPPSGTGIYNEQFF; CDR3 DNA: TGTGCCAGCAGCCCAAGCCCCCCTTCCGGGACAGGCATTTACAATGAGCAGTTCTTC
J gene: TRBJ1-6; V gene: TRBV4-3; D gene: -; clone size: -; CDR3 protein: CASSQHLGGAGSPLHF; CDR3 DNA: TGCGCCAGCAGCCAACACCTCGGGGGAGCGGGTTCACCCCTCCACTTT
J gene: TRBJ2-3; V gene: TRBV7-8; D gene: TRBD2; clone size: -; CDR3 protein: CASSPRLAGGLRQYF; CDR3 DNA: TGTGCCAGCAGCCCCAGACTAGCGGGGGGGCTAAGGCAGTATTTT
J gene: TRBJ1-6; V gene: TRBV3-1/TRBV3-2; D gene: -; clone size: -; CDR3 protein: CASSQDGSVSPLHF; CDR3 DNA: TGTGCCAGCAGCCAAGACGGGAGTGTGTCACCCCTCCACTTT
J gene: TRBJ2-7; V gene: TRBV10-3; D gene: -; clone size: -; CDR3 protein: CAISLTGDAYDEQYF; CDR3 DNA: TGTGCCATCAGCCTCACGGGGGACGCCTATGACGAGCAGTACTTC
J gene: TRBJ2-1; V gene: TRBV28; D gene: TRBD2; clone size: -; CDR3 protein: CASSLAGGKENEQFF; CDR3 DNA: TGTGCCAGCAGCTTAGCGGGAGGTAAGGAGAATGAGCAGTTCTTC
J gene: TRBJ1-6; V gene: TRBV9; D gene: TRBD1; clone size: -; CDR3 protein: CASSWGSTGVSPLHF; CDR3 DNA: TGTGCCAGCAGCTGGGGGTCGACAGGGGTTTCACCCCTCCACTTT
J gene: TRBJ2-5; V gene: TRBV6-5; D gene: -; clone size: once; CDR3 protein: CATRDSQETQYF; CDR3 DNA: TGTGCCACCCGGGACTCTCAAGAGACCCAGTACTTC
J gene: TRBJ1-2; V gene: TRBV4-1; D gene: -; clone size: -; CDR3 protein: CASSQDPSGYGYTF; CDR3 DNA: TGCGCCAGCAGCCAAGATCCGTCAGGCTATGGCTACACCTTC
J gene: TRBJ1-1; V gene: TRBV6-5; D gene: -; clone size: -; CDR3 protein: CATARGAEAFF; CDR3 DNA: TGTGCCACTGCCCGAGGAGCTGAAGCTTTCTTT
J gene: TRBJ2-2; V gene: TRBV5-1; D gene: TRBD2; clone size: -; CDR3 protein: CASSLDGGGFSGGELFF; CDR3 DNA: TGCGCCAGCAGCTTGGATGGCGGGGGGTTTTCGGGCGGGGAGCTGTTTTTT
J gene: TRBJ2-7; V gene: TRBV7-2; D gene: TRBD1; clone size: -; CDR3 protein: CASSKTGGYEQYF; CDR3 DNA: TGTGCCAGCAGCAAGACAGGGGGCTACGAGCAGTACTTC
J gene: TRBJ2-1; V gene: TRBV19; D gene: TRBD2; clone size: -; CDR3 protein: CASSKPSGYNEQFF; CDR3 DNA: TGTGCCAGTAGTAAGCCTAGCGGGTACAATGAGCAGTTCTTC
J gene: TRBJ2-5; V gene: TRBV4-1; D gene: TRBD2; clone size: -; CDR3 protein: CASSQELAGGQETQYF; CDR3 DNA: TGCGCCAGCAGCCAAGAACTAGCGGGGGGACAAGAGACCCAGTACTTC
J gene: TRBJ1-1; V gene: TRBV19; D gene: -; clone size: -; CDR3 protein: CASSSKSGTEAFF; CDR3 DNA: TGTGCCAGTAGTAGTAAGAGTGGCACTGAAGCTTTCTTT
J gene: TRBJ2-2; V gene: TRBV30; D gene: -; clone size: -; CDR3 protein: CAWSVRQNTGELFF; CDR3 DNA: TGTGCCTGGAGTGTACGACAGAACACCGGGGAGCTGTTTTTT
J gene: TRBJ1-1; V gene: TRBV19; D gene: -; clone size: -; CDR3 protein: CASRIRQVTPQNTEAFF; CDR3 DNA: TGTGCCAGTAGAATCCGACAGGTAACTCCTCAGAACACTGAAGCTTTCTTT
J gene: TRBJ1-1; V gene: TRBV11-2; D gene: -; clone size: -; CDR3 protein: CASSLVSTEAFF; CDR3 DNA: TGTGCCAGCAGCTTAGTCTCCACTGAAGCTTTCTTT
J gene: TRBJ2-7; V gene: TRBV7-6; D gene: -; clone size: few; CDR3 protein: CASSLGPLDISYEQYF; CDR3 DNA: TGTGCCAGCAGCTTAGGGCCCCTGGACATATCCTACGAGCAGTACTTC
J gene: TRBJ2-3; V gene: TRBV3-1/TRBV3-2; D gene: TRBD1; clone size: -; CDR3 protein: CASSLSGTGGTDTQYF; CDR3 DNA: TGTGCCAGCAGCCTATCCGGGACAGGGGGCACGGATACGCAGTATTTT
J gene: TRBJ2-5; V gene: TRBV30; D gene: TRBD2; clone size: -; CDR3 protein: CAWSVRTSGQETQYF; CDR3 DNA: TGTGCCTGGAGTGTACGGACTAGCGGCCAAGAGACCCAGTACTTC
J gene: TRBJ2-3; V gene: TRBV20-1; D gene: -; clone size: -; CDR3 protein: CSAVRGDTQYF; CDR3 DNA: TGCAGTGCCGTTAGAGGGGATACGCAGTATTTT
J gene: TRBJ2-3; V gene: TRBV3-1/TRBV3-2; D gene: -; clone size: -; CDR3 protein: CASSSTGYTQYF; CDR3 DNA: TGTGCCAGCAGCTCGACCGGGTATACGCAGTATTTT
J gene: TRBJ2-7; V gene: TRBV4-2; D gene: TRBD2; clone size: -; CDR3 protein: CASSQDRSGSLYEQYF; CDR3 DNA: TGTGCCAGCAGCCAAGATCGGAGCGGGAGCCTCTACGAGCAGTACTTC
J gene: TRBJ2-3; V gene: TRBV28; D gene: TRBD1; clone size: -; CDR3 protein: CASSPAEQGMGADTQYF; CDR3 DNA: TGTGCCAGCAGCCCCGCCGAACAGGGGATGGGAGCAGATACGCAGTATTTT
J gene: TRBJ2-1; V gene: TRBV5-1; D gene: TRBD2; clone size: -; CDR3 protein: CASSGVAGGGNEQFF; CDR3 DNA: TGCGCCAGCAGCGGCGTAGCGGGGGGTGGTAATGAGCAGTTCTTC
J gene: TRBJ1-6; V gene: TRBV7-2; D gene: TRBD1; clone size: once; CDR3 protein: CASSPLQGEGSPLHF; CDR3 DNA: TGTGCCAGCAGCCCCCTACAGGGGGAAGGTTCACCCCTCCACTTT
J gene: TRBJ2-7; V gene: TRBV6-1; D gene: TRBD1; clone size: -; CDR3 protein: CASSATGQKTPYEQYF; CDR3 DNA: TGTGCCAGCAGTGCTACGGGACAGAAGACCCCATACGAGCAGTACTTC
J gene: TRBJ2-2; V gene: TRBV29-1; D gene: -; clone size: few; CDR3 protein: CSFGSTDNGGELFF; CDR3 DNA: TGCAGCTTTGGATCGACAGATAATGGCGGGGAGCTGTTTTTT
J gene: TRBJ2-3; V gene: TRBV23-1; D gene: TRBD1; clone size: -; CDR3 protein: CASSNPLSPGQGSDTQYF; CDR3 DNA: TGCGCCAGCAGCAACCCCCTCTCGCCGGGACAGGGGAGTGATACGCAGTATTTT
J gene: TRBJ2-5; V gene: TRBV5-1; D gene: TRBD1; clone size: -; CDR3 protein: CASSLGRDRGSETQYF; CDR3 DNA: TGCGCCAGCAGCTTGGGACGGGACAGGGGTAGCGAGACCCAGTACTTC
J gene: TRBJ1-1; V gene: TRBV19; D gene: -; clone size: -; CDR3 protein: CASRRGGNTEAFF; CDR3 DNA: TGTGCCAGTAGAAGAGGGGGTAACACTGAAGCTTTCTTT
J gene: TRBJ2-3; V gene: TRBV2; D gene: -; clone size: few; CDR3 protein: CASIPTGTDTQYF; CDR3 DNA: TGTGCCAGCATACCGACTGGAACAGATACGCAGTATTTT
J gene: TRBJ1-4; V gene: TRBV27; D gene: TRBD1; clone size: -; CDR3 protein: CASSQTGGREKLFF; CDR3 DNA: TGTGCCAGCAGCCAAACAGGGGGCCGGGAAAAACTGTTTTTT
J gene: TRBJ1-5; V gene: TRBV28; D gene: -; clone size: few; CDR3 protein: CASSLSGGENQPQHF; CDR3 DNA: TGTGCCAGCAGTTTGTCGGGGGGCGAAAATCAGCCCCAGCATTTT